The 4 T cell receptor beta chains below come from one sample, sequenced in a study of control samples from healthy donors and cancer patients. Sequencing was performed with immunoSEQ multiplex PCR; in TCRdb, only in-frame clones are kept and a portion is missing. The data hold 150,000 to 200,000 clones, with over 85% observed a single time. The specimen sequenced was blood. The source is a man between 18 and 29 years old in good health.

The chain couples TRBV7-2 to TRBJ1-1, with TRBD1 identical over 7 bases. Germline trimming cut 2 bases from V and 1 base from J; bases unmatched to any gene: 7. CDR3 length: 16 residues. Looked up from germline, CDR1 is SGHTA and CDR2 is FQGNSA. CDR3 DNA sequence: TGTGCCAGCAGCTTAAATGTGGGGACAGAGAACACTGAAGCTTTCTTT. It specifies CASSLNVGTENTEAFF.

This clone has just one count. In nucleotides, the CDR3 is TGCGCCAGCAGCTTGGAACCGGCGAACACTGAAGCTTTCTTT. It specifies CASSLEPANTEAFF. The chain couples TRBV5-1 to TRBJ1-1; D unresolved. Germline V gene sequence: CDR1 SGHRS, CDR2 YFSETQ. The CDR3 length is 14 residues. The V end was cut by 0 bases, the J end by 1 base, with 7 bases between.

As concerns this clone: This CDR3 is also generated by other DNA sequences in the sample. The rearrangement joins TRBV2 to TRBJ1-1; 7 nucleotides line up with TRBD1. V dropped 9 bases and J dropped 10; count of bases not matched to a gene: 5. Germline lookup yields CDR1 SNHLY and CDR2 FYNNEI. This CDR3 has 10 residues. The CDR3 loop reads CASRGRRAFF. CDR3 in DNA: TGTGCCAGTAGGGGGCGCCGAGCTTTCTTT.

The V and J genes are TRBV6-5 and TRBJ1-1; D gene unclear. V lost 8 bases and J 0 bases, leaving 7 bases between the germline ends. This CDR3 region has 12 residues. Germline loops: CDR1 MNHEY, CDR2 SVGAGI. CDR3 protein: CASSRLNTEAFF. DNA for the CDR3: TGTGCCAGCTCTCGGTTGAACACTGAAGCTTTCTTT.